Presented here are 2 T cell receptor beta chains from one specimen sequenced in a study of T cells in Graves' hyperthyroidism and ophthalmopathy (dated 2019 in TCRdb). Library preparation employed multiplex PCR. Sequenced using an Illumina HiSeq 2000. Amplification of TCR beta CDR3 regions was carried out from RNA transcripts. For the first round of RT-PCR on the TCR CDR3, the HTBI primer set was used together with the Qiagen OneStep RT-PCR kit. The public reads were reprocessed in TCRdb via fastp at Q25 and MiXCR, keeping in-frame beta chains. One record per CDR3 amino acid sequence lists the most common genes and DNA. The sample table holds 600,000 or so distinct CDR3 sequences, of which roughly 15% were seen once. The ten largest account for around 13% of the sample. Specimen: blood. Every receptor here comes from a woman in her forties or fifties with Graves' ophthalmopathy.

CDR3: CASSTGLEQFF. For the CDR3, the DNA is TGTGCCAGCAGTACCGGGCTCGAGCAGTTCTTC. This chain links TRBV6-1 with TRBJ2-1; no reliable D call. CDR3 length: 11 residues. V gave up 5 bases and J gave up 10 bases, with 9 bases separating them. CDR1 is MNHNS, CDR2 SASEGT, per germline.

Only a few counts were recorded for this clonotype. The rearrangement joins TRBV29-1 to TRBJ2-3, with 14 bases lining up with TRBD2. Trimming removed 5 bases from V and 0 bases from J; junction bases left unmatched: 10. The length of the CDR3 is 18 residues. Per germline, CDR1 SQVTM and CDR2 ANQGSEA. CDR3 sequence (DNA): TGCAGCGTTTCGGCAGGACTAGCGGGAGGAAGCAGCACAGATACGCAGTATTTT. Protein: CSVSAGLAGGSSTDTQYF.